The 27 T cell receptor beta chains in this list originate from one sample, sequenced in a study of shared clonotypes between healthy human individuals. Some clones are missing from TCRdb's copy, which holds only in-frame ones; the method was immunoSEQ multiplex PCR. The repertoire includes roughly 2,000,000 clones, less than 95% of them detected once, and around 1.2% sits in the top ten. In the naive CD8 group, cells lacked CD45RO and were positively selected for CCR7, so terminally differentiated effector memory CD45RA+ cells were left out. Sequenced: naive CD8+ T cells sorted from blood. These receptors were collected from a young man in good health.

This chain joins TRBV4-1 and TRBJ2-7, with 8 bases fitting TRBD1. This CDR3 has 15 residues. From germline, CDR1 is MGHRA and CDR2 YSYEKL. The ends lost 3 bases at V and 5 bases at J; junction bases unmatched: 9. Written as DNA, the CDR3 is TGCGCCAGCAGCCATCCGACAGGGGAACGGCACGAGCAGTACTTC. This encodes CASSHPTGERHEQYF.

V usage is TRBV25-1 and J usage is TRBJ2-2; D remains unclear. Germline CDR1 MGHDK, CDR2 SYGVNS. The CDR3 sequence is 15 residues long. Trimming stripped 1 base from V and 3 bases from J, with 9 bases between. The CDR3, as DNA: TGTGCCAGCAGTGAATGGACCAGTCACACCGGGGAGCTGTTTTTT. This sequence encodes CASSEWTSHTGELFF.

This rearrangement joins TRBV7-2 to TRBJ1-6; 9 bases are shared with TRBD1. The V gene's germline CDR1 is SGHTA and CDR2 FQGNSA. Losses at the gene ends were 6 bases for V and 6 bases for J; bases not matched to a gene: 9. This CDR3 is built from 16 residues. CDR3 residues: CASSPHRDRVNSPLHF. The DNA for the CDR3 is TGTGCCAGCAGTCCCCATAGGGACAGGGTTAATTCACCCCTCCACTTT.

The V gene is TRBV27, the J gene TRBJ1-5; 7 nucleotides align to TRBD1. This CDR3 is built from 21 residues. V gave up 5 bases and J gave up 0 bases; unmatched junction bases: 22. The germline V gene has CDR1 MNHEY and CDR2 SMNVEV (reference sequence). The CDR3: CASSPPGGTAHLIYSNQPQHF. The CDR3 DNA is TGTGCCAGCAGTCCTCCCGGAGGGACAGCCCATTTGATCTATAGCAATCAGCCCCAGCATTTT.

This rearrangement joins TRBV10-3 to TRBJ1-4, with D hard to call. The CDR3 is 16 amino acids. Germline CDR1 reads ENHRY; CDR2 reads SYGVKD. Between the trimmed V and J ends, which lost 3 bases and 0 bases, there was a span of 11 bases. The chain's CDR3 is CAISELPPPTNEKLFF. The CDR3 region has the DNA TGTGCCATCAGTGAATTACCTCCCCCAACTAATGAAAAACTGTTTTTT.

The chain is built from TRBV30 and TRBJ2-7, with 8 bases aligning to TRBD2. Trimming at V came to 5 bases and at J to 3 bases, leaving 9 bases not matched to a gene. The CDR3 is 14 amino acids. Germline V gene lookup returns CDR1 GTSNPN and CDR2 SVGIG (reference sequence). Here the CDR3 DNA reads TGTGCCTGGTCGACTTCGGCGGGGGGCTACGAGCAGTACTTC. Translated: CAWSTSAGGYEQYF.

The CDR3 here is CASSYTTGTRYNEQFF. Written as DNA, the CDR3 is TGTGCCAGCAGTTACACTACCGGGACTAGATACAATGAGCAGTTCTTC. The chain links TRBV6-5 to TRBJ2-1, with 8 bases that match TRBD2. The ends lost 2 bases at V and 4 bases at J; junction bases unmatched: 7. Per the germline V gene, CDR1 is MNHEY and CDR2 is SVGAGI. This CDR3 contains 16 residues.

The chain links TRBV11-2 to TRBJ2-7; possibly TRBD1 for D (7 bases). From germline, CDR1 is SGHAT and CDR2 FQNNGV. There are 16 residues in the CDR3. The V and J ends lost 0 bases and 3 bases respectively, with 15 bases between them. The CDR3 sequence: CASSLDRGTALYEQYF. The CDR3 bases are TGTGCCAGCAGCTTAGATCGGGGGACAGCCCTCTACGAGCAGTACTTC.

This sequence joins TRBV4-1 and TRBJ2-3; D gene uncertain. Germline V gene lookup returns CDR1 MGHRA and CDR2 YSYEKL. The CDR3 runs to 13 residues. V lost 4 bases and J lost 6, with 11 bases in between. In DNA, the CDR3 is TGCGCCAGCAGCCCGATAAATGGGGATACGCAGTATTTT. Translated, it gives CASSPINGDTQYF.

A remark on this clone: At the DNA level, this CDR3 is encoded by other sequences in the same sample as well. This chain links TRBV4-1 with TRBJ2-7; perhaps TRBD1 as D (5 bases). The germline gives CDR1 MGHRA, CDR2 YSYEKL. The CDR3 runs 15 residues. Trimming took off 4 bases at V and 0 bases at J, with 13 bases between the two ends. The DNA for the CDR3 is TGCGCCAGCAGCCCCTCGGCAGGGCTCTCCTACGAGCAGTACTTC. The encoded protein is CASSPSAGLSYEQYF.

The J gene is TRBJ2-3, the V gene TRBV30; D may be TRBD1 or TRBD2 (5 bases each). This CDR3 contains 14 residues. Between the trimmed V and J ends, which lost 0 bases and 4 bases, there was a span of 11 bases. The germline CDR1 and CDR2 sequences are GTSNPN and SVGIG (reference sequence). In DNA form, the CDR3 reads TGTGCCTGGAGTGTACTGGGGGAGCCAGATACGCAGTATTTT. Protein sequence: CAWSVLGEPDTQYF.

This clone was detected once. This sequence joins TRBV5-1 and TRBJ1-2, with 9 bases that match TRBD1. The CDR3 covers 13 residues. Germline V lookup: CDR1 SGHRS, CDR2 YFSETQ. The trim removed 8 bases at V and 5 bases at J, leaving 7 bases unmatched. CDR3 sequence reads: CAREYRGHYGYTF. For the CDR3, the DNA is TGCGCCAGAGAATACAGGGGGCATTATGGCTACACCTTC.

CDR3 coding DNA: TGCGCCAGCAGCCGCGAATTGAGTTGGACAGGGAGCTACGAGCAGTACTTC. Translated: CASSRELSWTGSYEQYF. The rearrangement links TRBV4-3 to TRBJ2-7, with 8 nucleotides matching TRBD1. V shed 4 bases and J 3 bases; nucleotides not matched to a gene: 14. CDR3 size: 17 residues. Germline V CDR1 and CDR2: LGHNA, YSLEER.

A note on this clone: Other DNA sequences in this sample translate to the same CDR3. This chain connects TRBV9 to TRBJ2-7, with D possibly matching TRBD2 (5 bases). Trimming took 0 bases from V and 0 from J, leaving 7 bases between them. CDR3 length: 14 residues. From germline, CDR1 is SGDLS and CDR2 YYNGEE. The CDR3 is CASSVDGDSYEQYF. The CDR3 DNA follows: TGTGCCAGCAGCGTAGACGGGGACTCCTACGAGCAGTACTTC. Full variable domain (remainder filled in from reference TRBV9 and TRBJ2-7): DSGVTQTPKHLITATGQRVTLRCSPRSGDLSVYWYQQSLDQGLQFLIQYYNGEERAKGNILERFSAQQFPDLHSELNLSSLELGDSALYFCASSVDGDSYEQYFGPGTRLTVT.

This clone was counted a single time. The V and J genes are TRBV5-1 and TRBJ2-2; D gene unclear. CDR3 size: 11 residues. Trimming removed 6 bases at V and 4 bases at J, with 4 bases between. CDR1 is SGHRS and CDR2 is YFSETQ in the germline V gene. The CDR3 nucleotides are TGCGCCAGCACGTCCACCGGGGAGCTGTTTTTT. This gives the protein CASTSTGELFF.

This sequence joins TRBV7-6 and TRBJ1-3; a possible D gene is TRBD1 (5 bases). The CDR3 has 12 residues. Germline values: CDR1 SGHVS, CDR2 FNYEAQ. Trimming removed 4 bases at V and 9 bases at J, with 10 bases between. This chain's CDR3 is CASSSGAGTIYF. CDR3 sequence (DNA): TGTGCCAGCAGCTCTGGGGCCGGCACCATATATTTT.

This sequence joins TRBV4-3 and TRBJ1-1; D gene ambiguous. Looked up from germline, CDR1 is LGHNA and CDR2 is YSLEER. The CDR3 contains 15 residues. Trimming stripped 0 bases from V and 5 bases from J, with 13 bases between. CDR3 nucleotide sequence: TGCGCCAGCAGCCAAGATGTCGTGGGTAATACTGAAGCTTTCTTT. Protein product: CASSQDVVGNTEAFF.

V gene TRBV27 combines with J gene TRBJ2-1; maybe TRBD1 (6 bases). CDR3 length: 16 residues. V lost 0 bases, J lost 7 bases, and 16 bases lay in between. CDR1 MNHEY and CDR2 SMNVEV come from the germline V gene (reference sequence). CDR3: CASSLSPGTQENEQFF. In DNA form, the CDR3 reads TGTGCCAGCAGTTTATCCCCAGGGACACAGGAAAATGAGCAGTTCTTC.

This chain uses TRBV4-2 with TRBJ2-5; D uncertain. Germline CDR1 LGHNA, CDR2 YNFKEQ. V was clipped by 0 bases and J by 4 bases, with 9 bases between them. The CDR3 spans 14 residues. CDR3 coding DNA: TGTGCCAGCAGCCAAGATGATTTAATAGAGACCCAGTACTTC. It specifies CASSQDDLIETQYF.

The chain's CDR3 is CASSLFGGGNEQYF. In DNA, the CDR3 is TGTGCCAGCAGCTTATTCGGCGGCGGGAACGAGCAGTACTTC. V is TRBV7-2 and J is TRBJ2-7; a weak D match, TRBD2 (6 bases). CDR3 length: 14 amino acids. Germline V gene sequence: CDR1 SGHTA, CDR2 FQGNSA. Trimming pared 2 bases from V and 5 bases from J, leaving 13 bases between.

The gene calls are TRBV19 and TRBJ1-6, with 7 bases fitting TRBD1. This CDR3 spans 17 amino acids. V was pared by 5 bases and J by 0 bases, with 7 bases of the junction left unmatched. Germline V gene sequence: CDR1 LNHDA, CDR2 SQIVND (reference sequence). DNA for the CDR3: TGTGCCAGTAGTGCCACGGACAGGAGCTCCTATAATTCACCCCTCCACTTT. It yields the protein CASSATDRSSYNSPLHF.

This chain uses TRBV5-4 with TRBJ2-7; 7 nucleotides align to TRBD1. V was pared by 3 bases and J by 3 bases, with 3 bases of the junction left unmatched. CDR3 length: 13 amino acids. Germline V CDR1 and CDR2: SGHNT, YYREEE (reference sequence). The CDR3 protein is CASSSQGVYEQYF. DNA for the CDR3: TGTGCCAGCAGCTCGCAGGGGGTCTACGAGCAGTACTTC.

V usage is TRBV15 and J usage is TRBJ2-7, with 8 nucleotides matching TRBD1. After removal of 5 bases from V and 4 bases from J, the junction contained 10 bases not matched to a gene. The CDR3 extends over 15 amino acids. Germline-derived CDR1 and CDR2 are LNHNV and YYDKDF (reference sequence). The DNA for the CDR3 is TGTGCCACCAGCCGTAAGAGGACAGGGCGATACGAGCAGTACTTC. Protein product: CATSRKRTGRYEQYF.

About this clone: Other nucleotide sequences from this sample produce the same CDR3. For the CDR3, the DNA is TGTGCCAGCAGTCCCGGAGTAAACACTGAAGCTTTCTTT. This codes for CASSPGVNTEAFF. The chain has TRBV6-6 and TRBJ1-1; D not certain. The CDR3 spans 13 residues. The germline V and J ends were trimmed by 5 bases and 2 bases, with 9 bases remaining between them. Germline V gene lookup returns CDR1 MNHNY and CDR2 SVGAGI (reference sequence).

The V gene is TRBV10-1, the J gene TRBJ1-6; D remains ambiguous. The germline V and J ends were trimmed by 6 bases and 3 bases, with 12 bases remaining between them. CDR3 length: 15 residues. Germline values: CDR1 WNHNN, CDR2 SYGVQD (reference sequence). The CDR3 DNA follows: TGCGCCAGCAGCCGAGAGGACGGCTATAATTCACCCCTCCACTTT. Protein sequence: CASSREDGYNSPLHF.

The chain employs TRBV5-4 and TRBJ1-1, with TRBD1 as a possible D gene (6 bases). The CDR3 is 14 residues long. Deletions cut 4 bases from V and 4 bases from J, with 14 bases between. Per the germline V gene, CDR1 is SGHNT and CDR2 is YYREEE (reference sequence). The CDR3 DNA follows: TGTGCCAGCAGCGTCAGGGGCGGGGGCACTGAAGCTTTCTTT. Translation gives CASSVRGGGTEAFF.

CDR3 in amino acids: CASSVGGSSGSPLHF. The DNA of the CDR3 is TGTGCCAGCAGCGTAGGGGGTTCAAGTGGTTCACCCCTCCACTTT. V usage is TRBV9 and J usage is TRBJ1-6; D call uncertain. CDR1 is SGDLS and CDR2 is YYNGEE in the germline V gene. The V end lost 0 bases, the J end lost 9 bases, and 13 bases lay between the germline ends. The CDR3 spans 15 residues. Based on the CDR3 plus reference TRBV9 and TRBJ1-6, the full variable domain is DSGVTQTPKHLITATGQRVTLRCSPRSGDLSVYWYQQSLDQGLQFLIQYYNGEERAKGNILERFSAQQFPDLHSELNLSSLELGDSALYFCASSVGGSSGSPLHFGNGTRLTVT.